Included here is one T cell receptor (beta chain) sequence, with context. Antigen: not known. Peripheral blood, roughly 9.3 milliliters per donor, was collected. With a J-beta primer mix and a sample-barcoded 5' primer, a second PCR ran about 7 to 12 cycles. TCRdb called the 5' RACE reads again in MiXCR, with one record for every CDR3 protein. The sample shows 550,000 to 600,000 distinct CDR3 sequences, 25% to 30% of them seen only once. Germline V gene data show CDR1 as SGHTA and CDR2 as FQGTGA. V was pared by 1 base and J by 7 bases, with 10 bases between. This CDR3 spans 13 amino acids. These data belong to a study of blood T cells in healthy people across ages. General study results and limits: The study lacked donor CMV status, which possibly confounded expanded clonotype changes. More naive CD4+ cells and higher diversity were found in long-lived than in aged donors.

The sequence was collected from a woman in her seventies in good health. The rearrangement uses TRBV7-3 and TRBJ2-5; no firm D call. The sample consisted of blood. CDR3 region: CASSLNVGGTQYF. CDR3 in DNA: TGTGCCAGCAGCTTAAATGTGGGTGGGACCCAGTACTTC.